These 30 T cell receptor beta chains share one sample of origin, sequenced in a study of human T cells and chemical hapten exposure. TCRdb re-analysed the RACE reads in MiXCR, keeping a single row per CDR3 protein. The repertoire holds some 340,000 distinct CDR3 sequences, approximately 6.3% seen once, with about 8% in the top ten. Indicated time point: patch test 1, 2 weeks after DPC sensitization. Treatment noted: therapeutic diphenylcyclopropenone sensitization with weekly scalp DPC. The sample was whole blood, taken in connection with sensitization to the hapten diphenylcyclopropenone (DPC). The origin of the receptors is a woman aged 18-35 years with alopecia areata. Some clones in this sample may be carry-over from other donors' samples.

This clonotype was observed a handful of times. This chain uses TRBV7-2 with TRBJ1-1; a possible D gene is TRBD1 (5 bases). Germline values: CDR1 SGHTA, CDR2 FQGNSA. This CDR3 has 15 residues. Trimming removed 3 bases from V and 4 bases from J, with 15 bases in between. For the CDR3, the DNA is TGTGCCAGCAGCTTTCGTCAGGGTATAGGCACTGAAGCTTTCTTT. Encoded protein: CASSFRQGIGTEAFF.

The V gene is TRBV12-3 or TRBV12-4, the J gene TRBJ2-6; D remains unclear. The CDR3 totals 20 residues. Trimming removed 2 bases from V and 0 bases from J, with 20 bases in between. CDR3 amino acids: CASSLLKPQTAYSGANVLTF. In nucleotides, the CDR3 is TGTGCCAGCAGTTTACTCAAACCCCAGACGGCTTACTCTGGGGCCAACGTCCTGACTTTC.

This clonotype came up a few times. The chain combines TRBV7-2 with TRBJ2-5; D is unresolved. Trimming removed 5 bases at V and 5 bases at J, with 12 bases between. Germline V gene lookup returns CDR1 SGHTA and CDR2 FQGNSA. The CDR3 length is 13 residues. CDR3 protein: CASSVSSRETQYF. Written as DNA, the CDR3 is TGTGCCAGCAGCGTATCAAGTAGGGAGACCCAGTACTTC.

This clonotype was seen only a few times. The chain joins TRBV29-1 to TRBJ2-5; 11 positions match TRBD2. J lost 2 bases, V lost 4 bases, and 3 bases had no gene match. The CDR3 consists of 14 residues. CDR1 is SQVTM and CDR2 is ANQGSEA in the germline V gene. The CDR3 DNA sequence: TGCAGCGTTGGACTAGCGGGGTCTCAAGAGACCCAGTACTTC. The encoded protein is CSVGLAGSQETQYF.

This clonotype was observed a few times. The chain combines TRBV6-2 or TRBV6-3 with TRBJ2-6; D could derive from TRBD1 or TRBD2 (5 bases each). Germline CDR1 and CDR2: MNHEY and SVGEGT. Trimming stripped 4 bases from V and 2 bases from J, with 12 bases between. The CDR3 runs 16 residues. The CDR3 nucleotides read TGTGCCAGCAGTTTGAGGGGTTCTCCTGGGGCCAACGTCCTGACTTTC. This encodes CASSLRGSPGANVLTF.

This clonotype appeared a few times. The chain couples TRBV12-5 to TRBJ2-5; D uncertain. Germline CDR1 LGHNT, CDR2 FRNRAP. Trimming took 6 bases from V and 0 from J, leaving 11 bases between them. This CDR3 spans 14 amino acids. CDR3 DNA: TGTGCTAGTGGCCTCCTGGGTAACCAAGAGACCCAGTACTTC. Protein sequence: CASGLLGNQETQYF. Full variable domain (missing parts from reference TRBV12-5 and TRBJ2-5): DARVTQTPRHKVTEMGQEVTMRCQPILGHNTVFWYRQTMMQGLELLAYFRNRAPLDDSGMPKDRFSAEMPDATLATLKIQPSEPRDSAVYFCASGLLGNQETQYFGPGTRLLVL.

The rearrangement uses TRBV6-2 or TRBV6-3 and TRBJ1-5, with 7 nucleotides matching TRBD1. CDR1 and CDR2 (germline): MNHEY, SVGEGT. The CDR3 spans 14 residues. Trimming cost V 5 bases and J 7 bases; bases outside gene matches: 8. CDR3 amino acids: CASSHQQGMQPQHF. The CDR3 DNA sequence: TGTGCCAGCAGTCATCAACAGGGGATGCAGCCCCAGCATTTT.

This clonotype was detected many times. The chain carries TRBV11-1 and TRBJ1-1, with D unresolved. The V end lost 3 bases, the J end lost 2 bases, and 7 bases lay between the germline ends. Germline assignment: CDR1 SGHAT and CDR2 FQDESV (reference sequence). The CDR3 totals 13 residues. CDR3 residues: CASSFSRNTEAFF. The CDR3 coding sequence is TGTGCCAGCAGCTTCTCGAGAAACACTGAAGCTTTCTTT. The whole variable domain, filled in from reference TRBV11-1 and TRBJ1-1, reads EAEVAQSPRYKITEKSQAVAFWCDPISGHATLYWYRQILGQGPELLVQFQDESVVDDSQLPKDRFSAERLKGVDSTLKIQPAELGDSAMYLCASSFSRNTEAFFGQGTRLTVV.

The V gene is TRBV11-3, the J gene TRBJ2-6; 10 bases fit TRBD1. J was trimmed by 2 bases and V by 5 bases; bases with no gene match: 3. CDR3 length equals 16 residues. Germline V gene data show CDR1 as SGHNT and CDR2 as YENEEA. The chain's CDR3 is CASSHGTGAGANVLTF. The CDR3 DNA reads TGTGCCAGCAGCCACGGGACAGGGGCTGGGGCCAACGTCCTGACTTTC. The full variable domain, rest sourced from reference TRBV11-3 and TRBJ2-6, is EAGVVQSPRYKIIEKKQPVAFWCNPISGHNTLYWYLQNLGQGPELLIRYENEEAVDDSQLPKDRFSAERLKGVDSTLKIQPAELGDSAVYLCASSHGTGAGANVLTFGAGSRLTVL.

This clonotype showed up just a few times. The rearrangement joins TRBV5-5 to TRBJ1-2, with D hard to call. The CDR3 runs to 16 residues. The V end was cut by 0 bases, the J end by 2 bases, with 14 bases between. CDR1 and CDR2 from the germline V gene are SGHKS and YYEKEE (reference sequence). DNA of the CDR3: TGTGCCAGCAGCTTGGTAGCGGGAAGGGAAAACTATGGCTACACCTTC. Protein sequence: CASSLVAGRENYGYTF.

The chain employs TRBV3-1 and TRBJ2-3; TRBD1 or TRBD2 may be the D gene (6 bases each). Germline CDR1 is LGHDT and CDR2 is YNNKEL (reference sequence). V was shortened by 0 bases and J by 1 base, with 20 bases between the two germline ends. The CDR3 is 19 amino acids. The DNA for the CDR3 is TGTGCCAGCAGCCAAGATGATAAGGAACGGGGGCCTCGCACAGATACGCAGTATTTT. Protein: CASSQDDKERGPRTDTQYF.

The sample holds many counts of this clonotype. The V and J genes are TRBV20-1 and TRBJ1-1; D unclear. CDR3 length: 11 amino acids. Germline V gives CDR1 DFQATT, CDR2 SNEGSKA (reference sequence). Trimming shortened V by 3 bases and J by 3 bases, and 5 bases separated the two germline ends. CDR3 protein: CSASLYTEAFF. The CDR3 coding sequence is TGCAGTGCTAGTTTATACACTGAAGCTTTCTTT.

This clonotype was counted many times. The chain couples TRBV12-3 or TRBV12-4 to TRBJ2-3; 8 nucleotides line up with TRBD2. The CDR3 consists of 15 residues. The junction had 9 bases not matched to a gene; V was cut back by 5 bases and J by 5 bases. The CDR3 DNA follows: TGTGCCAGCAGTCGGAGCGGGGGAGGCCGAGATACGCAGTATTTT. This translates into CASSRSGGGRDTQYF.

This clonotype was observed at least ten times. This chain uses TRBV4-3 with TRBJ1-1; D is perhaps TRBD1 (6 bases). Trimming took off 0 bases at V and 1 base at J, with 15 bases between the two ends. The germline CDR1 and CDR2 sequences are LGHNA and YSLEER. The CDR3 runs to 17 residues. The CDR3 region has the DNA TGCGCCAGCAGCCAAGATGGCAGTAAGGGGGGGAACACTGAAGCTTTCTTT. Protein product: CASSQDGSKGGNTEAFF.

This clonotype was picked up a small number of times. The V and J genes are TRBV28 and TRBJ1-6; weak D call: TRBD1 (5 bases). Trimming took off 6 bases at V and 2 bases at J, with 11 bases between the two ends. This CDR3 has 15 residues. In germline, CDR1 is MDHEN, CDR2 SYDVKM. CDR3 nucleotide sequence: TGTGCCAGCAGCGGGGACCGCACCTATAATTCACCCCTCCACTTT. It yields the protein CASSGDRTYNSPLHF.

This clonotype was recorded a few times. The chain recombines TRBV5-1 with TRBJ2-7; maybe TRBD1 (7 bases). The CDR3 totals 16 residues. Per germline, CDR1 SGHRS and CDR2 YFSETQ. V lost 3 bases and J 3 bases, leaving 19 bases between the germline ends. The CDR3 nucleotides are TGCGCCAGCAGCTCGGCAGGGGGGAAACCCTTCTACGAGCAGTACTTC. It translates to CASSSAGGKPFYEQYF.

This clonotype has more than one count but fewer than ten. The chain carries TRBV5-6 and TRBJ1-1; weak D call: TRBD1 (5 bases). The ends were cut back, 5 bases at V and 1 base at J, with 15 bases in the middle. Germline CDR1 reads SGHDT; CDR2 reads YYEEEE. The CDR3 length is 15 residues. In DNA, the CDR3 is TGTGCCAGCAGTCCCGGACCGGGGACGAACACTGAAGCTTTCTTT. Translated, it gives CASSPGPGTNTEAFF.

The chain links TRBV29-1 to TRBJ1-1; 11 nucleotides line up with TRBD1. The V gene's germline CDR1 is SQVTM and CDR2 ANQGSEA. The CDR3 covers 13 residues. The V and J ends lost 5 bases and 5 bases, in that order; junction bases with no gene match: 4. As DNA, the CDR3 is TGCAGCGTTCTTGGGACAGGGGGAACTGAAGCTTTCTTT. Translation gives CSVLGTGGTEAFF.

This clonotype came up a few times. The chain is built from TRBV12-3 or TRBV12-4 and TRBJ1-5; 8 bases line up with TRBD1. V was pared by 3 bases and J by 7 bases, with 8 bases of the junction left unmatched. The length of the CDR3 is 15 residues. The CDR3 spells CASSLRQGAFQPQHF. The CDR3 DNA reads as TGTGCCAGCAGTTTGAGGCAGGGGGCTTTCCAGCCCCAGCATTTT.

The chain recombines TRBV5-5 with TRBJ2-5; D gene uncertain. The CDR3 spans 15 residues. Germline V gives CDR1 SGHKS, CDR2 YYEKEE (reference sequence). Trimming cost V 2 bases and J 1 base, with 12 bases left between them. This CDR3 reads CASSFGNPPQETQYF. The CDR3 bases are TGTGCCAGCAGCTTTGGAAATCCCCCCCAAGAGACCCAGTACTTC.

This clonotype was picked up many times. The rearrangement uses TRBV20-1 and TRBJ1-4; unclear D gene. Germline lookup yields CDR1 DFQATT and CDR2 SNEGSKA (reference sequence). Trimming removed 0 bases from V and 6 bases from J, with 8 bases in between. The CDR3 is 13 amino acids. CDR3 DNA sequence: TGCAGTGCTAGAGAGATGGACCATGAAAAACTGTTTTTT. Residues: CSAREMDHEKLFF.

This clonotype was seen a few times. The chain joins TRBV19 to TRBJ1-5; 7 bases fit TRBD1. The V gene's germline CDR1 is LNHDA and CDR2 SQIVND (reference sequence). J gave up 6 bases and V 6 bases, and 8 bases lay outside the gene matches. The CDR3 totals 14 residues. Written as DNA, the CDR3 is TGTGCCAGTAGCTCGCCAGGGGGGGCTCAGCCCCAGCATTTT. This sequence encodes CASSSPGGAQPQHF.

The chain joins TRBV7-8 to TRBJ1-6, with D perhaps matching TRBD1 (6 bases). The CDR3 length is 15 residues. V gave up 0 bases and J gave up 8 bases, with 11 bases separating them. Germline V gene data show CDR1 as SGHVS and CDR2 as FQNEAQ. CDR3 bases: TGTGCCAGCAGCTTAGCGCCAGGGGTGTATTCACCCCTCCACTTT. Translation gives CASSLAPGVYSPLHF.

This clonotype came up many times. The chain links TRBV7-2 to TRBJ2-4; D might be TRBD1 (6 bases). The CDR3 totals 16 residues. Per the germline V gene, CDR1 is SGHTA and CDR2 is FQGNSA. V lost 0 bases and J 0 bases, leaving 9 bases between the germline ends. The CDR3 sequence: CASSLAGTLAKNIQYF. The CDR3 DNA reads as TGTGCCAGCAGCTTAGCGGGGACACTAGCCAAAAACATTCAGTACTTC.

J is TRBJ1-1 and V is TRBV6-1; D is perhaps TRBD1 (5 bases). The V gene's germline CDR1 is MNHNS and CDR2 SASEGT. The V end was cut by 6 bases, the J end by 10 bases, with 12 bases between. The CDR3 consists of 11 residues. Written as DNA, the CDR3 is TGTGCCAGCAGAGCAGGGCAGGCAGCTTTCTTT. Translated, it gives CASRAGQAAFF.

Many counts were recorded for this clonotype. This chain links TRBV15 with TRBJ1-1; no reliable D call. Trimming left V 5 bases short and J 6 bases short, with 13 bases between. The CDR3 loop spans 13 amino acids. Germline values: CDR1 LNHNV, CDR2 YYDKDF (reference sequence). CDR3 in DNA: TGTGCCACCAGCCCCCGTAGCCTTTCTGAAGCTTTCTTT. It translates to CATSPRSLSEAFF.

This clonotype was seen ten or more times. The rearrangement joins TRBV12-5 to TRBJ2-3; D unclear. V gave up 6 bases and J gave up 1 base, with 17 bases separating them. Germline CDR1 and CDR2: LGHNT and FRNRAP. The CDR3 runs 16 residues. Here the CDR3 DNA reads TGTGCTAGTGGAACCCGTGGCGTCTACCGCACAGATACGCAGTATTTT. This encodes CASGTRGVYRTDTQYF.

This clonotype was seen more than once but under ten times. V is TRBV6-2 or TRBV6-3 and J is TRBJ2-2; 7 bases are shared with TRBD2. The V and J ends lost 3 bases and 3 bases, in that order; junction bases with no gene match: 10. Germline CDR1 MNHEY, CDR2 SVGEGT. This CDR3 has 17 amino acids. The CDR3 here is CASSYYIRLADTGELFF. CDR3 bases: TGTGCCAGCAGTTATTATATTCGACTAGCCGACACCGGGGAGCTGTTTTTT.

The chain is built from TRBV7-8 and TRBJ2-4, with D hard to call. V was shortened by 5 bases and J by 1 base, with 18 bases between the two germline ends. The CDR3 sequence is 17 residues long. Germline CDR1 SGHVS, CDR2 FQNEAQ. The CDR3 DNA reads as TGTGCCAGCAGCCGAAGCCTAAACCCTTCGGCCAAAAACATTCAGTACTTC. Amino acids: CASSRSLNPSAKNIQYF.

The chain employs TRBV4-2 and TRBJ1-1; D may be TRBD1 (6 bases). The CDR3 extends over 16 amino acids. The germline CDR1 and CDR2 sequences are LGHNA and YNFKEQ. Trimming removed 4 bases at V and 1 base at J, with 16 bases between. The CDR3 DNA reads as TGTGCCAGCAGCCCCGGTTACAGGGACGGGAACACTGAAGCTTTCTTT. This codes for CASSPGYRDGNTEAFF.